The source of this TCR beta chain is a study of cytomegalovirus exposure and HLA in healthy donors. Trimming cost V 2 bases and J 4 bases, with 8 bases left between them. The CDR3 spans 13 residues. CDR1 and CDR2 (germline): MDHEN, SYDVKM. Libraries were prepared by immunoSEQ multiplex PCR; TCRdb keeps only in-frame clonotypes and omits some of them. The table records some 110,000 clones, about 88% of them present only once. The source material was PBMCs. This TCR derives from a woman between 18 and 30 years old in good health and CMV-seropositive. The chain combines TRBV28 with TRBJ1-2; D may be TRBD1 (5 bases). This CDR3 reads CASSLGASYGYTF. The CDR3 DNA follows: TGTGCCAGCAGTTTAGGGGCATCCTATGGCTACACCTTC.